Following are 15 T cell receptor beta chains from one sample sequenced in a study of T-cell reconstitution after alpha-beta-depleted transplantation in children. TCRbeta library preparation incorporated unique molecular identifiers. TCRdb used MiXCR to reprocess the PCR reads, holding one entry per CDR3 protein. The sample has approximately 650,000 distinct CDR3 sequences; around 12% are singletons. Material: PBMCs, obtained before TCRalphabeta/CD19-depleted stem cell transplant. These receptors were taken from a girl aged 2-15 years with congenital amegakaryocytic thrombocytopenia, due to receive a stem cell transplant.

This clonotype was seen ten or more times. V gene TRBV20-1 combines with J gene TRBJ2-3, with 10 bases matching TRBD2. The CDR3 is 14 amino acids. Per the germline V gene, CDR1 is DFQATT and CDR2 is SNEGSKA (reference sequence). V shed 6 bases and J 6 bases; nucleotides not matched to a gene: 9. CDR3 protein: CSAVLAGRPDTQYF. CDR3 DNA sequence: TGCAGTGCCGTACTAGCGGGAAGGCCGGATACGCAGTATTTT.

At least ten counts were recorded for this clonotype. The genes are TRBV7-9 and TRBJ2-7; TRBD1 might be the D (5 bases). Trimming removed 0 bases at V and 2 bases at J, with 17 bases between. This CDR3 contains 17 residues. Germline CDR1 reads SEHNR; CDR2 reads FQNEAQ (reference sequence). CDR3 sequence: CASSLAGHVRATYEQYF. The CDR3 DNA reads TGTGCCAGCAGCTTAGCCGGACACGTGAGAGCAACCTACGAGCAGTACTTC.

This clonotype was detected a few times. The chain combines TRBV2 with TRBJ1-2; TRBD1 might be the D (6 bases). This CDR3 region has 12 residues. Trimming stripped 8 bases from V and 2 bases from J, with 9 bases between. Germline CDR1 SNHLY, CDR2 FYNNEI. CDR3 region: CASRTDNYGYTF. As DNA, the CDR3 is TGTGCCAGCCGGACAGACAACTATGGCTACACCTTC.

This clonotype was seen many times. The rearrangement joins TRBV5-6 to TRBJ1-2; 8 bases are shared with TRBD1. The CDR3 consists of 12 residues. Germline assignment: CDR1 SGHDT and CDR2 YYEEEE. Trimming cost V 4 bases and J 7 bases; bases outside gene matches: 3. The CDR3 loop is CASSAGGGGYTF. DNA for the CDR3: TGTGCCAGCAGCGCAGGGGGCGGTGGCTACACCTTC.

Notes on this clonotype: Being one base from a much bigger clone, this may be a read error. V and J are TRBV4-1 and TRBJ2-2; 10 bases agree with TRBD2. The CDR3 spans 18 residues. From germline, CDR1 is MGHRA and CDR2 YSYEKL. V shed 1 base, J shed 7 bases, and the junction held 12 bases outside the gene matches. The chain's CDR3 is CASSQGAELAGIGGELFF. The CDR3 bases are TGCGCCAGCAGCCAAGGGGCAGAACTAGCGGGAATTGGCGGGGAGCTGTTTTTT.

The chain combines TRBV14 with TRBJ2-3; 14 positions match TRBD2. This CDR3 spans 13 amino acids. Per the germline V gene, CDR1 is SGHDN and CDR2 is FVKESK. V lost 4 bases to trimming and J lost 13 bases; unmatched junction nucleotides: 4. CDR3 amino acids: CASSLGLAGEEYF. CDR3 in DNA: TGTGCCAGCAGCCTGGGACTAGCGGGAGAGGAGTATTTT.

The V gene is TRBV29-1, the J gene TRBJ2-2; D remains ambiguous. Germline-derived CDR1 and CDR2 are SQVTM and ANQGSEA. This CDR3 is built from 13 residues. The CDR3 DNA is TGCAGTGCCGGATCTGGTCACGGCGGGGAGCTGTTTTTT. This translates into CSAGSGHGGELFF.

The CDR3 bases are TGTGCCAGCAGCGGACCGGGACAGGCGGTCTACGAGCAGTACTTC. This codes for CASSGPGQAVYEQYF. The rearrangement joins TRBV5-8 to TRBJ2-7; TRBD1 matches at 8 bases. Trimming cost V 4 bases and J 3 bases; bases outside gene matches: 9. CDR3 length: 15 residues. Per germline, CDR1 SGHTS and CDR2 YDEGEE.

This chain connects TRBV20-1 to TRBJ1-2; TRBD1 might be the D (6 bases). Germline values: CDR1 DFQATT, CDR2 SNEGSKA (reference sequence). The V and J ends lost 2 bases and 0 bases respectively, with 16 bases between them. The CDR3 runs 16 residues. Here the CDR3 reads CSARIGSGGPNYGYTF. Written as DNA, the CDR3 is TGCAGTGCTAGAATAGGGAGTGGGGGGCCTAACTATGGCTACACCTTC.

This clonotype has at least ten counts. This sequence joins TRBV5-1 and TRBJ2-3; 11 nucleotides align to TRBD2. V gave up 6 bases and J gave up 0 bases; unmatched junction bases: 6. The CDR3 totals 16 residues. Germline CDR1 reads SGHRS; CDR2 reads YFSETQ. The CDR3 loop reads CASTLRLAGSTDTQYF. The CDR3 nucleotides are TGCGCCAGCACCCTCCGACTAGCGGGGAGCACAGATACGCAGTATTTT.

In this sample, this clonotype turned up many times. The rearrangement links TRBV7-9 to TRBJ1-3; 7 bases line up with TRBD1. Unmatched junction bases numbered 6, after V lost 5 bases and J lost 2 bases. The CDR3 contains 15 residues. Germline CDR1 and CDR2: SEHNR and FQNEAQ (reference sequence). The CDR3 loop is CASSRQGKPGNTIYF. The CDR3 nucleotides read TGTGCCAGCAGCCGACAGGGCAAGCCTGGAAACACCATATATTTT.

This clonotype was detected ten times or more. The chain recombines TRBV20-1 with TRBJ2-1; D may be TRBD2 (5 bases). There are 14 residues in the CDR3. The germline V and J ends were trimmed by 2 bases and 5 bases, with 13 bases remaining between them. Germline lookup yields CDR1 DFQATT and CDR2 SNEGSKA (reference sequence). CDR3 sequence: CSARPRTLNNEQFF. The CDR3 coding sequence is TGCAGTGCTAGACCACGGACTCTTAACAATGAGCAGTTCTTC.

The chain has TRBV20-1 and TRBJ1-4; 9 bases are shared with TRBD1. CDR1 and CDR2 from the germline V gene are DFQATT and SNEGSKA (reference sequence). J gave up 8 bases and V 4 bases, and 14 bases lay outside the gene matches. The CDR3 is 16 residues long. DNA for the CDR3: TGCAGTGCTACTCGCCTGGGACAGGGTTTGGTAGAAAAACTGTTTTTT. It yields the protein CSATRLGQGLVEKLFF.

The sample holds many counts of this clonotype. The gene calls are TRBV29-1 and TRBJ2-3; 10 nucleotides line up with TRBD2. Trimming removed 6 bases from V and 4 bases from J; junction bases left unmatched: 16. The CDR3 covers 17 residues. Germline lookup yields CDR1 SQVTM and CDR2 ANQGSEA. In nucleotides, the CDR3 is TGCAGCGTATCCCCAGCGGGAGGGGCTGGATATGCAGATACGCAGTATTTT. Its protein product is CSVSPAGGAGYADTQYF.

The CDR3 bases are TGCAGTGCTAGAGATTTAGGAGCATGGGACAATGAGCAGTTCTTC. As protein: CSARDLGAWDNEQFF. The genes are TRBV20-1 and TRBJ2-1; no reliable D call. The V and J ends lost 0 bases and 5 bases respectively, with 14 bases between them. Per germline, CDR1 DFQATT and CDR2 SNEGSKA (reference sequence). The CDR3 extends over 15 amino acids.